The T cell receptor (beta chain) described here comes from a study of cytomegalovirus exposure and HLA in healthy donors. Findings and caveats of the study: In a later analysis, HLA-C alleles had the fewest associated TCRs, DRB1 alleles the most. Productive status was seen about 90% or about 30% of the time for most TCR beta V segments in an earlier analysis.

With 5 bases clipped from V and 4 bases from J, the junction kept 3 bases outside the gene matches. The germline CDR1 and CDR2 sequences are SEHNR and FQNEAQ (reference sequence). CDR3 length: 15 residues. About this clone itself: What it recognizes is unknown.

In the PCR, 60 Vbeta and 13 Jbeta primers were used. The assay was immunoSEQ multiplex PCR, and TCRdb's table has in-frame clones only and misses some. The sample lists 200,000 to 250,000 clones, approximately 80% occurring once. This clonotype was sampled from a woman aged 55-69 years in good health and CMV-seropositive. The gene calls are TRBV7-9 and TRBJ2-5, with 14 bases that match TRBD2. Sequencing was carried out using PBMCs. The CDR3 bases are TGTGCCAGCAGCCTCGGACTAGCGGGAGGAGAGACCCAGTACTTC. Its protein product is CASSLGLAGGETQYF.